These 8 T cell receptor beta chains were sequenced from one sample in a study of cytomegalovirus exposure and HLA in healthy donors (dated by TCRdb to about 2017). The library was obtained by the immunoSEQ multiplex PCR assay. For the multiplex PCR, a mixture combining 60 forward primers for TCR Vbeta segments and 13 reverse primers for TCR Jbeta segments was used. Imported from immuneACCESS, the table was reduced by TCRdb to in-frame sequences with V and J called. These copies leave out some clones; in studies compared against another copy, an unresolved V gene accounts for under half, and the cause of the remainder is not known. This sample's table lists about 46,000 clones. Of the sample, more than 0.95% is held by the ten largest clones. Sequencing used PBMCs. Receptors were obtained from a woman aged 40-49 years in good health and CMV-seronegative.

As DNA, the CDR3 is TGTGCCAGCAGCCAGACAGGGGTGGGGGGGAATCAGCCCCAGCATTTT. Its translation is CASSQTGVGGNQPQHF. This rearrangement joins TRBV4-2 to TRBJ1-5; 8 nucleotides match TRBD1. The CDR3 consists of 16 residues. V lost 3 bases, J lost 4 bases, and 8 bases stayed unmatched. The germline CDR1 and CDR2 sequences are LGHNA and YNFKEQ.

This rearrangement joins TRBV5-1 to TRBJ2-2; 7 bases are a match to TRBD1. Germline lookup yields CDR1 SGHRS and CDR2 YFSETQ. The CDR3 consists of 16 residues. The trim removed 4 bases at V and 1 base at J, leaving 7 bases unmatched. In DNA form, the CDR3 reads TGCGCCAGCAGCGCTGACAGGGACGTGAACACCGGGGAGCTGTTTTTT. It translates to CASSADRDVNTGELFF.

V is TRBV7-3 and J is TRBJ2-1; the D gene is possibly TRBD2 (7 bases). The CDR3 is made up of 17 amino acids. V shed 2 bases and J shed 4 bases, with 18 bases lying between them. CDR1 and CDR2 (germline): SGHTA, FQGTGA. The CDR3 reads CASSLQIGRGLYNEQFF. The CDR3 coding sequence is TGTGCCAGCAGCTTACAGATTGGGCGGGGGCTTTACAATGAGCAGTTCTTC. Together with reference TRBV7-3 and TRBJ2-1, the CDR3 gives the full variable domain: GAGVSQTPSNKVTEKGKYVELRCDPISGHTALYWYRQSLGQGPEFLIYFQGTGAADDSGLPNDRFFAVRPEGSVSTLKIQRTERGDSAVYLCASSLQIGRGLYNEQFFGPGTRLTVL.

The chain recombines TRBV27 with TRBJ1-4; no reliable D call. Germline V gene data show CDR1 as MNHEY and CDR2 as SMNVEV (reference sequence). There are 16 residues in the CDR3. V lost 6 bases and J 4 bases, leaving 18 bases between the germline ends. The DNA for the CDR3 is TGTGCCAGCAGAAACGGGGAGGGAGCGGGTAATGAAAAACTGTTTTTT. It codes for CASRNGEGAGNEKLFF.

The gene calls are TRBV6-5 and TRBJ2-6; D not resolved. Deletions cut 7 bases from V and 1 base from J, with 2 bases between. The CDR3 totals 12 residues. Germline V lookup: CDR1 MNHEY, CDR2 SVGAGI. In nucleotides, the CDR3 is TGTGCCAGCATATCTGGGGCCAACGTCCTGACTTTC. Encoded protein: CASISGANVLTF.

This sequence joins TRBV18 and TRBJ2-5; maybe TRBD2 (6 bases). In germline, CDR1 is KGHSH, CDR2 LQKENI. Trimming shortened V by 3 bases and J by 2 bases, and 10 bases separated the two germline ends. CDR3 length: 14 amino acids. The CDR3 sequence: CASSPGLEQETQYF. CDR3 nucleotides: TGTGCCAGCTCACCGGGACTGGAACAAGAGACCCAGTACTTC.

This chain links TRBV28 with TRBJ2-7, with 8 bases aligning to TRBD1. With 5 bases clipped from V and 5 bases from J, the junction kept 8 bases outside the gene matches. CDR1 and CDR2 from the germline V gene are MDHEN and SYDVKM. This CDR3 region has 14 residues. DNA of the CDR3: TGTGCCAGCAGTGGATACAGGGGGTTGAACGAGCAGTACTTC. Translated: CASSGYRGLNEQYF.

The CDR3 coding sequence is TGCGCCAGCAGCTTGCGGGCAGGGGCAGAAGGCTACACCTTC. This codes for CASSLRAGAEGYTF. The chain has TRBV5-1 and TRBJ1-2, with a possible D match to TRBD1 (6 bases). Germline lookup yields CDR1 SGHRS and CDR2 YFSETQ. The CDR3 runs 14 residues. V was trimmed by 1 base and J by 8 bases, leaving 15 bases between them.